This T cell receptor beta chain appears in the sequencing data of a study of blood T cells in healthy people across ages. The V gene's germline CDR1 is SEHNR and CDR2 FQNEAQ (reference sequence). This CDR3 has 18 residues. J was trimmed by 6 bases and V by 5 bases; bases with no gene match: 20. A second PCR, run for about 7 to 11 cycles, used a sample-barcoded 5' primer plus a J-beta primer mix. TCRdb called the 5' RACE reads again in MiXCR, with one record for every CDR3 protein. The sample has over 950,000 distinct CDR3 sequences, roughly half seen once. The sequenced material came from blood. V gene TRBV7-9 combines with J gene TRBJ2-3; 7 nucleotides match TRBD2. The receptor's source is a woman aged 55 to 70 in good health. The CDR3 DNA sequence: TGTGCCAGCAGCCACCCCACCCAGGGACTACCAACCGGGGATACGCAGTATTTT. This codes for CASSHPTQGLPTGDTQYF.